This T cell receptor (beta chain) was profiled in a study of blood T cell repertoires in COVID-19. Study summary: T cells, B-cell-depleted T cells, or PBMCs supplied cDNA or gDNA.

Authors' processing steps: Amplification of reference gene primers was used by the study to estimate nucleated cell counts. Method: immunoSEQ multiplex PCR; TCRdb's copy keeps in-frame clones and lacks some. Clone size and V and J calls were adopted from that table, with D and trimming inferred from the DNA. This table has fewer than 80,000 clones, 73% appearing once. Sequencing was done on a sample of peripheral blood. The source is a man in his 60s with acute or convalescent COVID-19.

DNA of the CDR3: TGTGCCAGCAGCTTGAATTGGCCTAACTATGGCTACACCTTC. This sequence encodes CASSLNWPNYGYTF. The gene calls are TRBV5-4 and TRBJ1-2; D not certain. Trimming shortened V by 1 base and J by 0 bases, and 7 bases separated the two germline ends. The CDR3 is made up of 14 amino acids. The germline V gene encodes CDR1 SGHNT and CDR2 YYREEE (reference sequence). Combining the CDR3 with reference TRBV5-4 and TRBJ1-2 gives the whole variable domain ETGVTQSPTHLIKTRGQQVTLRCSSQSGHNTVSWYQQALGQGPQFIFQYYREEENGRGNFPPRFSGLQFPNYSSELNVNALELDDSALYLCASSLNWPNYGYTFGSGTRLTVV.